The clone carrying this TCR beta chain has ten or more counts. Its cognate antigen is unknown. Uncontrolled infection, other autoimmune disease, pregnancy or lactation excluded patients. The data are from a study of T cells in Graves' hyperthyroidism and ophthalmopathy. Study-level points and caveats: Among clonotypes expanded in thyroid above 0.001, most were also found in blood. Stable hyperthyroidism was separated from ophthalmopathy by a model based on 13 V-J features. Model-based prediction identified ophthalmopathy a median roughly six months prior to its onset.

There were TCR beta CDR3 regions amplified from RNA transcripts. The TCR CDR3 was amplified in a first-round RT-PCR using the HTBI primer set. TCRdb processed the multiplex PCR reads anew with MiXCR; each CDR3 protein has one entry. Altogether hundreds of thousands of distinct CDR3 sequences are present, about 16% being singletons, with the ten largest covering roughly 3.5%. This clonotype was obtained from a woman aged 40 to 50 with Graves' ophthalmopathy. Sequencing was done on a sample of blood.

CDR3 in amino acids: CASSPGLGQLTEAFF. For the CDR3, the DNA is TGCGCCAGCAGCCCCGGATTGGGACAGCTCACTGAAGCTTTCTTT. The gene calls are TRBV5-1 and TRBJ1-1, with 7 bases aligning to TRBD1. CDR3 length: 15 amino acids. Per the germline V gene, CDR1 is SGHRS and CDR2 is YFSETQ. After removal of 4 bases from V and 4 bases from J, the junction contained 10 bases not matched to a gene.